Included here is one T cell receptor (beta chain) sequence, with context. Its antigen is as yet unknown. V dropped 3 bases and J dropped 4 bases, with 10 bases sitting between them. The CDR3 has 14 residues. Per the germline V gene, CDR1 is MDHEN and CDR2 is SYDVKM. These data are taken from a study of T cell clonotyping in hematopoietic cell transplantation. Study observations and caveats: Few recipient clonotypes overlapped donors; over 97% were de novo at given depth.

Using immunoSEQ multiplex PCR, the repertoire was profiled, and TCRdb retains in-frame clones only, with some absent. The data show thousands of clones, 88% seen once. Regarding time point: recipient sample about 28 days before transplant, after cytoreduction. Sample: peripheral blood mononuclear cells, taken before stem cell transplant. The chain combines TRBV28 with TRBJ1-3; D perhaps matches TRBD1 (5 bases). This clonotype originated in a man in his thirties or forties with acute myeloid leukemia. Some clones in this sample may be carry-over from other donors' samples. The CDR3 protein is CASSLGGVGNTIYF. The CDR3 nucleotides read TGTGCCAGCAGTTTGGGAGGGGTGGGAAACACCATATATTTT.